These 31 T cell receptor beta chains were all obtained from the same sample, sequenced in a study of T cell repertoires in cytomegalovirus infection. TCRdb used MiXCR to reprocess the reads, holding one entry per CDR3 protein. The sample lists fewer than 1,000,000 distinct CDR3 sequences, under 40% occurring once. Antigen specificity for these receptors is unknown. Sample: cultured CD8+ T cells from PBMCs, taken from culture after CMV antigen stimulation. These receptor sequences come from a human donor in good health (CMV status not recorded). Some clones in this sample may be carry-over from other donors' samples.

V gene TRBV6-5 combines with J gene TRBJ2-7; D perhaps matches TRBD1 (6 bases). The CDR3 runs to 12 residues. Germline assignment: CDR1 MNHEY and CDR2 SVGAGI. V dropped 10 bases and J dropped 1 base, with 11 bases sitting between them. CDR3 nucleotides: TGTGCCATCTTGACAGGATCCTACGAGCAGTACGTC. This translates into CAILTGSYEQYV.

This chain links TRBV4-1 with TRBJ2-2, with D perhaps TRBD1 (6 bases). This CDR3 spans 16 amino acids. Germline V gives CDR1 MGHRA, CDR2 YSYEKL. V lost 0 bases, J lost 5 bases, and 13 bases lay in between. The CDR3 nucleotides read TGCGCCAGCAGCCAAGATGCAGGGGCAATAACCGGGGAGCTGTTTTTT. Its translation: CASSQDAGAITGELFF.

CDR3 protein: CASSFDPLSYEQYV. The CDR3 coding sequence is TGTGCCAGCAGCTTTGACCCGCTGTCCTACGAGCAGTACGTC. This sequence joins TRBV5-4 and TRBJ2-7, with unresolved D. Trimming left V 2 bases short and J 1 base short, with 10 bases between. The germline V gene has CDR1 SGHNT and CDR2 YYREEE (reference sequence). This CDR3 is built from 14 residues.

The genes are TRBV19 and TRBJ2-2, with TRBD1 matching over 7 bases. Germline V gives CDR1 LNHDA, CDR2 SQIVND (reference sequence). The CDR3 consists of 15 residues. The V segment lost 3 bases and the J segment 3 bases; nucleotides outside the gene matches: 4. CDR3 residues: CASSIRDSHTGELFF. DNA of the CDR3: TGTGCCAGTAGTATCCGGGACAGCCACACCGGGGAGCTGTTTTTT.

This clonotype came up a few times. The chain recombines TRBV12-3 or TRBV12-4 with TRBJ2-2, with 9 bases that match TRBD2. Germline trimming cut 8 bases from V and 0 bases from J; bases unmatched to any gene: 4. This CDR3 comprises 15 residues. The CDR3 nucleotides read TGTGCCAGCGCGGGACTAGCCCCGAACACCGGGGAGCTGTTTTTT. It yields the protein CASAGLAPNTGELFF.

This clonotype was observed at least ten times. This rearrangement joins TRBV7-9 to TRBJ1-1, with D hard to call. CDR3 length equals 12 residues. CDR1 SEHNR and CDR2 FQNEAQ come from the germline V gene (reference sequence). Trimming removed 4 bases at V and 2 bases at J, with 5 bases between. CDR3 sequence: CASSSPNTEAFF. CDR3 nucleotides: TGTGCCAGCAGCTCCCCAAACACTGAAGCTTTCTTT.

This clonotype was seen many times. The rearrangement links TRBV7-9 to TRBJ1-3; 7 bases fit TRBD1. Germline values: CDR1 SEHNR, CDR2 FQNEAQ (reference sequence). With V trimmed by 5 bases and J by 2 bases, 6 bases remained unmatched. The CDR3 contains 15 residues. CDR3 DNA sequence: TGTGCCAGCAGCACAAACAGGGGAGCTGGAAACACCATATATTTT. Protein product: CASSTNRGAGNTIYF.

In nucleotides, the CDR3 is TGTGCCAGCAGCTCACCGGGGGGGTCTAACACCGGGGAGCTGTTTTTT. Amino acids: CASSSPGGSNTGELFF. The chain carries TRBV28 and TRBJ2-2; 8 bases fit TRBD2. Germline loops: CDR1 MDHEN, CDR2 SYDVKM. The CDR3 is made up of 16 amino acids. The trim removed 6 bases at V and 2 bases at J, leaving 8 bases unmatched.

The V and J genes are TRBV2 and TRBJ2-1; D is perhaps TRBD1 (5 bases). From germline, CDR1 is SNHLY and CDR2 FYNNEI. This CDR3 is 13 amino acids long. With 8 bases removed from V and 0 bases from J, the gap between germline ends came to 8 bases. In DNA, the CDR3 is TGTGCCAGCTTTGACAGCTCCTACAATGAGCAGTTCTTC. Translating gives CASFDSSYNEQFF.

This clonotype turned up a few times. The chain links TRBV6-6 to TRBJ2-7; D is perhaps TRBD1 (6 bases). The V gene's germline CDR1 is MNHNY and CDR2 SVGAGI (reference sequence). Trimming took 5 bases from V and 6 from J, leaving 14 bases between them. This CDR3 is built from 13 residues. This CDR3 is CASSKTGTFEQYF. CDR3 bases: TGTGCCAGCAGTAAAACCGGGACATTCGAGCAGTACTTC.

The chain uses TRBV6-2 or TRBV6-3 and TRBJ1-2, with D maybe TRBD1 (5 bases). The CDR3 contains 16 residues. The V and J ends lost 2 bases and 6 bases respectively, with 19 bases between them. Germline loops: CDR1 MNHEY, CDR2 SVGEGT. Written as DNA, the CDR3 is TGTGCCAGCAGTTACGAGGGAACCTGGGACGCTGATGGCTACACCTTC. This sequence encodes CASSYEGTWDADGYTF.

This clonotype was counted between two and nine times. V gene TRBV13 combines with J gene TRBJ2-7, with 9 bases aligning to TRBD1. The CDR3 totals 13 residues. Germline CDR1 reads PRHDT; CDR2 reads FYEKMQ (reference sequence). The J segment lost 5 bases and the V segment lost 2 bases, leaving 1 base of the junction unmatched. CDR3 loop: CASSLTGGHEQYV. For the CDR3, the DNA is TGTGCCAGCAGCTTAACAGGGGGCCACGAGCAGTACGTC.

The rearrangement joins TRBV29-1 to TRBJ1-1, with D possibly being TRBD1 (6 bases). CDR3 length: 13 amino acids. The germline CDR1 and CDR2 sequences are SQVTM and ANQGSEA. The V gene lost 6 bases and the J gene lost 6 bases, with 17 bases spanning the gap. CDR3 loop: CSVYGGSGAEAFF. In DNA, the CDR3 is TGCAGCGTATACGGGGGCAGTGGGGCTGAAGCTTTCTTT. The full variable domain, its missing parts supplied by reference TRBV29-1 and TRBJ1-1, is SAVISQKPSRDICQRGTSLTIQCQVDSQVTMMFWYRQQPGQSLTLIATANQGSEATYESGFVIDKFPISRPNLTFSTLTVSNMSPEDSSIYLCSVYGGSGAEAFFGQGTRLTVV.

The sample holds many counts of this clonotype. This rearrangement joins TRBV4-1 to TRBJ2-1, with 14 bases identical to TRBD2. Germline-derived CDR1 and CDR2 are MGHRA and YSYEKL. J lost 0 bases, V lost 2 bases, and 6 bases had no gene match. The CDR3 runs 19 residues. DNA of the CDR3: TGCGCCAGCAGCCAACGACTAGCGGGGGGGTCCAGCTCCTACAATGAGCAGTTCTTC. This gives the protein CASSQRLAGGSSSYNEQFF.

This clonotype has more than one count but fewer than ten. The genes are TRBV29-1 and TRBJ1-2, with D uncertain. Germline CDR1 reads SQVTM; CDR2 reads ANQGSEA. The V end lost 3 bases, the J end lost 2 bases, and 7 bases lay between the germline ends. The CDR3 runs 12 residues. The CDR3 is CSVEEGNYGYTF. CDR3 DNA sequence: TGCAGCGTTGAGGAGGGAAACTATGGCTACACCTTC. The full variable domain, completed using reference TRBV29-1 and TRBJ1-2, is SAVISQKPSRDICQRGTSLTIQCQVDSQVTMMFWYRQQPGQSLTLIATANQGSEATYESGFVIDKFPISRPNLTFSTLTVSNMSPEDSSIYLCSVEEGNYGYTFGSGTRLTVV.

The rearrangement joins TRBV12-3 or TRBV12-4 to TRBJ2-1; tentative D call: TRBD2 (5 bases). The CDR3 totals 14 residues. V was pared by 6 bases and J by 7 bases, with 16 bases between. CDR3 sequence reads: CASRSSSSWNEQFF. CDR3 sequence (DNA): TGTGCCAGCAGATCCTCTAGCAGCTGGAATGAGCAGTTCTTC.

V gene TRBV20-1 combines with J gene TRBJ2-1, with 9 bases aligning to TRBD2. This CDR3 spans 17 amino acids. V lost 4 bases, J lost 4 bases, and 14 bases stayed unmatched. CDR1 and CDR2 from the germline V gene are DFQATT and SNEGSKA (reference sequence). CDR3 residues: CSATQSGRGGHYNEQFF. The DNA for the CDR3 is TGCAGTGCTACCCAAAGCGGGCGGGGGGGCCATTACAATGAGCAGTTCTTC.

This clonotype was counted at least ten times. The J gene is TRBJ2-2, the V gene TRBV7-6; 7 nucleotides match TRBD1. Germline trimming cut 4 bases from V and 1 base from J; bases unmatched to any gene: 3. CDR3 length: 15 amino acids. Germline CDR1 and CDR2: SGHVS and FNYEAQ. The CDR3 protein is CASSWGTENTGELFF. Here the CDR3 DNA reads TGTGCCAGCAGCTGGGGGACAGAGAACACCGGGGAGCTGTTTTTT.

As regards this clonotype: A clone one base away is much larger, so this may be a read error. The rearrangement joins TRBV7-9 to TRBJ1-1; D remains ambiguous. The CDR3 has 11 amino acids. The germline CDR1 and CDR2 sequences are SEHNR and FQNEAQ (reference sequence). With 5 bases removed from V and 12 bases from J, the gap between germline ends came to 13 bases. CDR3 region: CASSLTAQSFF. CDR3 DNA: TGTGCCAGCAGCCTGACGGCACAATCTTTCTTT. Drawing the rest from reference TRBV7-9 and TRBJ1-1, the complete variable domain is DTGVSQNPRHKITKRGQNVTFRCDPISEHNRLYWYRQTLGQGPEFLTYFQNEAQLEKSRLLSDRFSAERPKGSFSTLEIQRTEQGDSAMYLCASSLTAQSFFGQGTRLTVV.

This chain links TRBV3-1 with TRBJ2-7, with D perhaps TRBD2 (5 bases). The CDR3 has 17 amino acids. V was clipped by 2 bases and J by 2 bases, with 19 bases between them. Germline V gives CDR1 LGHDT, CDR2 YNNKEL (reference sequence). In nucleotides, the CDR3 is TGTGCCAGCAGCCAACATCCGGTTTACGGGAATACCTACGAGCAGTACTTC. Translated, it gives CASSQHPVYGNTYEQYF.

As to this clonotype: The junction and the germline gene differ at one end; a read error may be behind it. V is TRBV7-4 and J is TRBJ2-1; TRBD2 agrees at 8 bases. CDR3 length equals 17 residues. Germline lookup yields CDR1 SGHVT and CDR2 SQSDAQ. CDR3 sequence (DNA): TGTACCAGCAGCTTAGTAGCCGCGGGGGGCTCCTACAATGAGCAGTTCTTC. Protein product: CTSSLVAAGGSYNEQFF.

This clonotype was counted between two and nine times. V is TRBV4-1 and J is TRBJ1-5, with 8 bases aligning to TRBD1. V shed 1 base and J 6 bases; nucleotides not matched to a gene: 2. This CDR3 has 14 amino acids. CDR1 MGHRA and CDR2 YSYEKL come from the germline V gene. CDR3 sequence (DNA): TGCGCCAGCAGCCAAGGGACAGGGCGTCAGCCCCAGCATTTT. Protein sequence: CASSQGTGRQPQHF.

The chain is built from TRBV15 and TRBJ2-2; weak D call: TRBD1 (6 bases). Deletions cut 5 bases from V and 1 base from J, with 11 bases between. The CDR3 contains 15 residues. Per germline, CDR1 LNHNV and CDR2 YYDKDF (reference sequence). The CDR3 coding sequence is TGTGCCACCAGCCCGGGACAAATGAACACCGGGGAGCTGTTTTTT. Translating it yields CATSPGQMNTGELFF.

V and J are TRBV6-2 or TRBV6-3 and TRBJ2-5; TRBD2 aligns across 8 bases. This CDR3 region has 14 residues. After removal of 6 bases from V and 4 bases from J, the junction contained 7 bases not matched to a gene. CDR1 and CDR2 from the germline V gene are MNHEY and SVGEGT. CDR3 nucleotide sequence: TGTGCCAGCAGACAGCGGGGGCTTGGAGAGACCCAGTACTTC. Translated, it gives CASRQRGLGETQYF.

This clonotype has a handful of counts. V and J are TRBV19 and TRBJ1-1; no clear D gene. This CDR3 spans 14 amino acids. Per germline, CDR1 LNHDA and CDR2 SQIVND (reference sequence). V was shortened by 8 bases and J by 1 base, with 14 bases between the two germline ends. The CDR3 loop reads CASQVLGGNTEAFF. The DNA for the CDR3 is TGTGCCAGTCAGGTATTGGGAGGGAACACTGAAGCTTTCTTT.

This clonotype was counted only a few times. The chain uses TRBV7-9 and TRBJ2-1; D is ambiguous. Deletions cut 5 bases from V and 0 bases from J, with 14 bases between. CDR3 length equals 16 residues. CDR1 is SEHNR and CDR2 is FQNEAQ in the germline V gene (reference sequence). The CDR3 reads CASSPRKGSSYNEQFF. The CDR3 nucleotides are TGTGCCAGCAGCCCCCGCAAGGGAAGCTCCTACAATGAGCAGTTCTTC. Drawing the rest from reference TRBV7-9 and TRBJ2-1, the complete variable domain is DTGVSQNPRHKITKRGQNVTFRCDPISEHNRLYWYRQTLGQGPEFLTYFQNEAQLEKSRLLSDRFSAERPKGSFSTLEIQRTEQGDSAMYLCASSPRKGSSYNEQFFGPGTRLTVL.

This chain connects TRBV7-2 to TRBJ2-1; D possibly corresponds to TRBD1 (5 bases). The germline gives CDR1 SGHTA, CDR2 FQGNSA. V was pared by 2 bases and J by 7 bases, with 9 bases between. The CDR3 contains 13 residues. CDR3 bases: TGTGCCAGCAGCTTACTATCAGGGAATGAGCAGTTCTTC. Translated: CASSLLSGNEQFF. The whole variable domain, remainder taken from reference TRBV7-2 and TRBJ2-1, is GAGVSQSPSNKVTEKGKDVELRCDPISGHTALYWYRQSLGQGLEFLIYFQGNSAPDKSGLPSDRFSAERTGGSVSTLTIQRTQQEDSAVYLCASSLLSGNEQFFGPGTRLTVL.

This sequence joins TRBV6-2 or TRBV6-3 and TRBJ2-5; 9 bases fit TRBD2. Per the germline V gene, CDR1 is MNHEY and CDR2 is SVGEGT. J was trimmed by 1 base and V by 6 bases; bases with no gene match: 21. The CDR3 is made up of 20 amino acids. The chain's CDR3 is CASSFLPRGGSLGGQETQYF. The CDR3 coding sequence is TGTGCCAGCAGCTTCCTCCCGCGGGGGGGAAGTCTGGGGGGCCAAGAGACCCAGTACTTC.

This clonotype showed up just a few times. V usage is TRBV20-1 and J usage is TRBJ2-2; TRBD2 aligns across 7 bases. The CDR3 covers 15 residues. Germline CDR1 is DFQATT and CDR2 is SNEGSKA (reference sequence). Trimming cost V 5 bases and J 0 bases; bases outside gene matches: 6. The CDR3 loop reads CSAPMTSPNTGELFF. DNA for the CDR3: TGCAGTGCTCCAATGACTAGCCCGAACACCGGGGAGCTGTTTTTT.

The chain couples TRBV9 to TRBJ2-3; the D is unclear. V was clipped by 3 bases and J by 2 bases, with 19 bases between them. CDR1 and CDR2 from the germline V gene are SGDLS and YYNGEE. This CDR3 has 17 residues. CDR3 in amino acids: CASSAFQELRFTDTQYF. The CDR3 DNA follows: TGTGCCAGCAGCGCATTTCAGGAGTTGAGATTCACAGATACGCAGTATTTT.

J is TRBJ2-1 and V is TRBV7-9; the match to TRBD1 covers 7 bases. Germline V gene lookup returns CDR1 SEHNR and CDR2 FQNEAQ (reference sequence). The V and J ends lost 6 bases and 5 bases, in that order; junction bases with no gene match: 4. This CDR3 spans 13 amino acids. In nucleotides, the CDR3 is TGTGCCAGCAGAAGAGACAGGGACAATGAGCAGTTCTTC. Its protein product is CASRRDRDNEQFF.